One and the same sample provided the 18 T cell receptor beta chains below, sequenced in a study of blood T cell repertoires in COVID-19. Produced via immunoSEQ multiplex PCR; TCRdb's table is partial and in-frame only. The profile shows approximately 200,000 clones, less than 90% of them singletons. The sample taken for sequencing was peripheral blood. These receptors all stem from a man aged 35-49 years with active or convalescent COVID-19.

The chain employs TRBV27 and TRBJ1-2; 9 bases align to TRBD1. Germline CDR1 is MNHEY and CDR2 is SMNVEV (reference sequence). This CDR3 contains 17 residues. V was pared by 3 bases and J by 0 bases, with 8 bases of the junction left unmatched. CDR3 in amino acids: CASSFMGQGLSNYGYTF. The CDR3 nucleotides are TGTGCCAGCAGTTTCATGGGACAGGGCCTTTCTAACTATGGCTACACCTTC.

The V call is TRBV27, the J call TRBJ2-3; 8 bases map to TRBD2. The V gene end was trimmed by 7 bases and the J gene end by 3 bases; junction bases not matched to a gene: 12. Germline CDR1 is MNHEY and CDR2 is SMNVEV (reference sequence). CDR3 length equals 16 residues. The CDR3 loop is CASKGGGSGRTDTQYF. CDR3 nucleotides: TGTGCCAGCAAGGGCGGGGGGTCGGGGCGGACAGATACGCAGTATTTT.

The V gene is TRBV15, the J gene TRBJ2-1; TRBD2 matches 7 bases. The V segment lost 1 base and the J segment 7 bases; nucleotides outside the gene matches: 4. This CDR3 is 14 amino acids long. Germline-derived CDR1 and CDR2 are LNHNV and YYDKDF (reference sequence). As DNA, the CDR3 is TGTGCCACCAGCAGAGGGGGGGGAGGAAATGAGCAGTTCTTC. Translation: CATSRGGGGNEQFF.

This sequence joins TRBV12-3 or TRBV12-4 and TRBJ1-1; no definite D call. The CDR3 runs 13 residues. V was clipped by 3 bases and J by 2 bases, with 7 bases between them. This CDR3 is CASSFFRNTEAFF. CDR3 nucleotide sequence: TGTGCCAGCAGTTTTTTCAGAAACACTGAAGCTTTCTTT.

This chain connects TRBV5-1 to TRBJ1-2, with D unclear. Germline lookup yields CDR1 SGHRS and CDR2 YFSETQ. This CDR3 is 13 amino acids long. V lost 3 bases, J lost 4 bases, and 10 bases lay in between. The DNA for the CDR3 is TGCGCCAGCAGCTCGGCGGGTTCCTATGGCTACACCTTC. Translated, it gives CASSSAGSYGYTF.

The chain uses TRBV12-5 and TRBJ1-4, with D maybe TRBD1 (5 bases). Looked up from germline, CDR1 is LGHNT and CDR2 is FRNRAP. The CDR3 length is 17 residues. Deletions cut 0 bases from V and 8 bases from J, with 19 bases between. This chain's CDR3 is CASGLVTAGRSREKLFF. The CDR3 DNA is TGTGCTAGTGGTTTGGTAACGGCGGGGCGGTCGCGCGAAAAACTGTTTTTT.

This clone has a single count. The J gene is TRBJ1-6, the V gene TRBV5-1; tentatively, D is TRBD1 (6 bases). V shed 1 base and J shed 11 bases, with 10 bases lying between them. The CDR3 is 13 amino acids. CDR1 is SGHRS, CDR2 YFSETQ, per germline. The CDR3 reads CASSLTGFPPLHF. The CDR3 DNA reads as TGCGCCAGCAGCTTGACAGGGTTTCCACCCCTCCACTTT.

J is TRBJ1-1 and V is TRBV27; 8 nucleotides agree with TRBD1. Germline values: CDR1 MNHEY, CDR2 SMNVEV (reference sequence). CDR3 size: 13 residues. Unmatched junction bases numbered 3, after V lost 5 bases and J lost 4 bases. The CDR3 spells CASSPGQVTEAFF. DNA for the CDR3: TGTGCCAGCAGTCCGGGACAGGTCACTGAAGCTTTCTTT.

V is TRBV19 and J is TRBJ1-2; possible D gene TRBD1, 5 bases. This CDR3 spans 14 amino acids. The ends were cut back, 5 bases at V and 4 bases at J, with 14 bases in the middle. CDR1 is LNHDA and CDR2 is SQIVND in the germline V gene (reference sequence). The CDR3 loop reads CASSPAGGSYGYTF. The DNA of the CDR3 is TGTGCCAGTAGTCCTGCGGGGGGGAGCTATGGCTACACCTTC.

The V call is TRBV29-1, the J call TRBJ2-3, with unresolved D. This CDR3 spans 13 amino acids. Trimming left V 2 bases short and J 4 bases short, with 10 bases between. CDR1 is SQVTM, CDR2 ANQGSEA, per germline. The CDR3 is CSVEYNVADTQYF. CDR3 coding DNA: TGCAGCGTTGAATACAATGTGGCAGATACGCAGTATTTT.

This clone was counted a single time. The chain couples TRBV29-1 to TRBJ1-1, with D possibly matching TRBD1 (5 bases). Germline loops: CDR1 SQVTM, CDR2 ANQGSEA. The CDR3 totals 12 residues. With 6 bases removed from V and 5 bases from J, the gap between germline ends came to 13 bases. This CDR3 reads CSVHLGGTEAFF. The CDR3 DNA sequence: TGCAGCGTCCACCTGGGGGGAACTGAAGCTTTCTTT.

The J gene is TRBJ1-2, the V gene TRBV7-6, with 9 bases that match TRBD1. V lost 4 bases to trimming and J lost 5 bases; unmatched junction nucleotides: 8. This CDR3 is 15 amino acids long. Germline CDR1 and CDR2: SGHVS and FNYEAQ. The CDR3 DNA is TGTGCCAGCAGCTCCAACAGGGGGCGAGGATATGGCTACACCTTC. It is translated as CASSSNRGRGYGYTF.

The rearrangement joins TRBV27 to TRBJ2-1; no firm D call. The CDR3 sequence is 15 residues long. Germline lookup yields CDR1 MNHEY and CDR2 SMNVEV (reference sequence). Trimming stripped 4 bases from V and 3 bases from J, with 13 bases between. The CDR3 protein is CASSSLPILYNEQFF. The CDR3 DNA follows: TGTGCCAGCAGTTCCCTCCCTATACTCTACAATGAGCAGTTCTTC.

This clone was found a few times. The rearrangement joins TRBV27 to TRBJ1-1, with TRBD1 as a possible D gene (5 bases). Trimming stripped 7 bases from V and 2 bases from J, with 11 bases between. The length of the CDR3 is 13 residues. Germline V gene lookup returns CDR1 MNHEY and CDR2 SMNVEV (reference sequence). CDR3 sequence (DNA): TGTGCCAGCATAGACAGCTTTAACACTGAAGCTTTCTTT. Encoded protein: CASIDSFNTEAFF.

The J gene is TRBJ1-1, the V gene TRBV6-5; D is possibly TRBD1 (6 bases). V was trimmed by 6 bases and J by 3 bases, leaving 14 bases between them. Germline V gene data show CDR1 as MNHEY and CDR2 as SVGAGI. The CDR3 loop spans 14 amino acids. CDR3 region: CASRLQGYHTEAFF. The CDR3 DNA is TGTGCCAGCAGATTACAGGGCTATCACACTGAAGCTTTCTTT.

This clone was detected a few times. This chain connects TRBV19 to TRBJ1-1; possibly TRBD1 for D (6 bases). There are 17 residues in the CDR3. The V end lost 6 bases, the J end lost 4 bases, and 24 bases lay between the germline ends. Germline CDR1 and CDR2: LNHDA and SQIVND (reference sequence). For the CDR3, the DNA is TGTGCCAGTAGGCCCTGGGGGGGCGCGGGAGTCGGCACTGAAGCTTTCTTT. Translated, it gives CASRPWGGAGVGTEAFF.

This chain joins TRBV5-1 and TRBJ2-7, with 10 bases identical to TRBD1. Germline V lookup: CDR1 SGHRS, CDR2 YFSETQ. CDR3 length: 15 residues. The V gene end was trimmed by 4 bases and the J gene end by 5 bases; junction bases not matched to a gene: 9. The CDR3 spells CASSTLGQGSHEQYF. CDR3 coding DNA: TGCGCCAGCAGCACCCTGGGACAGGGGAGCCACGAGCAGTACTTC.

The V call is TRBV18, the J call TRBJ2-3; D may be TRBD1 (5 bases). Trimming removed 3 bases from V and 2 bases from J, with 9 bases in between. CDR3 length: 14 residues. Germline CDR1 and CDR2: KGHSH and LQKENI. The CDR3 nucleotides are TGTGCCAGCTCACCGACAGTGACCACAGATACGCAGTATTTT. The encoded protein is CASSPTVTTDTQYF.